Each of the 5 T cell receptor beta chains below was sequenced from the same sample in a study of cytomegalovirus exposure and HLA in healthy donors. Use of 60 Vbeta and 13 Jbeta primers characterized the PCR. Sequencing used immunoSEQ multiplex PCR; TCRdb keeps in-frame clones, though not all of them. Here the sample spans under 200,000 clones, roughly 80% being singletons. Sequencing input: PBMCs. These receptors all come from a man aged 50 to 60 in good health and CMV-seronegative.

The CDR3 coding sequence is TGTGCCAGCCAGACAGGGAGAAGATTGGGCAATGAGCAGTTCTTC. Translating it yields CASQTGRRLGNEQFF. The chain employs TRBV6-1 and TRBJ2-1, with TRBD1 matching over 7 bases. Germline V CDR1 and CDR2: MNHNS, SASEGT. Trimming removed 8 bases from V and 6 bases from J; junction bases left unmatched: 13. The length of the CDR3 is 15 residues.

J is TRBJ2-3 and V is TRBV5-1; 7 bases fit TRBD2. The germline V gene encodes CDR1 SGHRS and CDR2 YFSETQ. CDR3 size: 16 residues. Losses at the gene ends were 4 bases for V and 4 bases for J; bases not matched to a gene: 12. In DNA, the CDR3 is TGCGCCAGCAGCCCGGTGGCGGGGGTTGTAGCAGATACGCAGTATTTT. It codes for CASSPVAGVVADTQYF.

The chain is built from TRBV27 and TRBJ2-5, with a possible D match to TRBD2 (6 bases). This CDR3 has 14 amino acids. V was pared by 9 bases and J by 7 bases, with 21 bases between. The germline V gene encodes CDR1 MNHEY and CDR2 SMNVEV (reference sequence). The CDR3 spells CASAPRGIEVTQYF. In DNA form, the CDR3 reads TGTGCCAGTGCCCCACGGGGGATAGAGGTGACCCAGTACTTC.

This clone was seen only once. The chain has TRBV5-1 and TRBJ1-2; 9 nucleotides line up with TRBD1. Germline V gives CDR1 SGHRS, CDR2 YFSETQ. The CDR3 runs to 16 residues. V trimming: 2 bases; J trimming: 4 bases; junction bases outside the gene matches: 9. The CDR3 DNA follows: TGCGCCAGCAGCTTCCGGGACAGGGTATTTCTCTATGGCTACACCTTC. It codes for CASSFRDRVFLYGYTF. Full variable domain (missing parts from reference TRBV5-1 and TRBJ1-2): KAGVTQTPRYLIKTRGQQVTLSCSPISGHRSVSWYQQTPGQGLQFLFEYFSETQRNKGNFPGRFSGRQFSNSRSEMNVSTLELGDSALYLCASSFRDRVFLYGYTFGSGTRLTVV.

This chain connects TRBV7-2 to TRBJ1-3; 8 bases agree with TRBD1. The CDR3 is 15 amino acids. Germline V gene data show CDR1 as SGHTA and CDR2 as FQGNSA. Trimming at V came to 3 bases and at J to 3 bases, leaving 4 bases not matched to a gene. CDR3: CASSFGGQGGNTIYF. CDR3 in DNA: TGTGCCAGCAGCTTTGGAGGACAGGGTGGAAACACCATATATTTT.